A selection of T cell receptor beta chains follows, all from one sample in a study of T cells in Graves' hyperthyroidism and ophthalmopathy. TCRdb reprocessed the multiplex PCR reads with MiXCR, giving one entry per CDR3 protein. The data contain hundreds of thousands of distinct CDR3 sequences, 15% to 20% of them singletons. The specimen was blood. The receptors shown here come from a woman younger than 45 with Graves' hyperthyroidism. The conserved cysteine and the conserved F or W are not part of the CDR3 here. The D gene is left open where the match is weak. The size entry is marked missing in some rows and otherwise reads once, few, many or a size class.

.	TRBV11-2	many	TRBJ1-2	ASSLGGTGSGYT
.	TRBV2	many	TRBJ1-4	ASNGRVGTNEKLF
.	TRBV5-1	few	TRBJ2-7	ASSSPPGQSATYEQY
.	TRBV5-4	.	TRBJ2-3	ASSQNLASTDTQY
TRBD2	TRBV12-3/TRBV12-4	.	TRBJ2-1	ASSLEGLAGARMNEQF
TRBD2	TRBV20-1	few	TRBJ2-3	SHLLAGWGNTNTQY
.	TRBV7-9	many	TRBJ2-7	ASSMDEQY
TRBD2	TRBV7-2	.	TRBJ2-1	ASSLVTSGRSISYNEQF
TRBD1	TRBV6-1	.	TRBJ1-1	ATSRGQGHTEAF
TRBD2	TRBV3-1	few	TRBJ2-1	ASSQIAGGINEQF
TRBD1	TRBV19	few	TRBJ1-2	ASIPTGDSGYGYT
TRBD2	TRBV2	many	TRBJ2-3	ASSEGLAGMDTQY
TRBD2	TRBV4-1	many	TRBJ2-1	ASSQGLAHSSYNEQF
TRBD2	TRBV30	.	TRBJ2-1	AWSALLAGETSSYNEQF
.	TRBV3-1	many	TRBJ2-2	ASSKFGELF
TRBD1	TRBV25-1	few	TRBJ2-3	ASSGRGSTDTQY
TRBD2	TRBV30	.	TRBJ2-3	ARSAPSGSSDTQY
.	TRBV11-3	few	TRBJ1-5	ASTLDPNSSNQPQH
.	TRBV28	many	TRBJ2-5	ASSLNTNGKKTQY
.	TRBV5-1	many	TRBJ2-7	ASSLVGASDEQY